Each of the 5 T cell receptor beta chains below was sequenced from the same sample in a study of Ad26.COV2.S vaccination and SARS-CoV-2 variants. Generated by immunoSEQ multiplex PCR, the TCRdb table keeps only in-frame clones and is missing some. The profile shows some 370,000 clones, 83% of them singletons. Treatment given: about 20 received Ad26.COV2.S at low or high dose, single or two shots; 5 received placebo; per-sample allocation not given. Samples analyzed were those drawn on day 63 after the first vaccine or placebo injection. The sequences come from peripheral blood, collected in a trial of Ad26.COV2.S vaccine versus placebo. The receptors originated from a person aged 18-60 years who received the Ad26.COV2.S COVID-19 vaccine or a placebo.

The V and J genes are TRBV4-2 and TRBJ1-1, with D tentatively TRBD1 (5 bases). Trimming took off 5 bases at V and 0 bases at J, with 13 bases between the two ends. The germline CDR1 and CDR2 sequences are LGHNA and YNFKEQ. This CDR3 region has 15 residues. CDR3 in amino acids: CASSALQAMNTEAFF. The DNA of the CDR3 is TGTGCCAGCAGCGCATTACAGGCGATGAACACTGAAGCTTTCTTT.

This clone appeared a few times. Other DNA sequences in the same sample also yield this CDR3. This chain uses TRBV5-1 with TRBJ2-2; 13 bases map to TRBD2. CDR3 length: 17 residues. In germline, CDR1 is SGHRS, CDR2 YFSETQ. J lost 0 bases, V lost 3 bases, and 2 bases had no gene match. In DNA, the CDR3 is TGCGCCAGCAGCTGGACTAGCGGGAGTCCGAACACCGGGGAGCTGTTTTTT. Protein product: CASSWTSGSPNTGELFF.

In DNA, the CDR3 is TGTGCCAGCAAGTCCGCCCAGGGACGCCTGGGCTACACCTTC. Its protein is CASKSAQGRLGYTF. V and J are TRBV28 and TRBJ1-2, with D possibly TRBD1 on 5 matching bases. V lost 7 bases, J lost 8 bases, and 20 bases lay in between. CDR3 size: 14 residues. Germline loops: CDR1 MDHEN, CDR2 SYDVKM.

This clone was seen a handful of times. The CDR3 DNA reads TGTGCCAGCAGTTACCAGGGACAGGGGGCAGGGGAAAAACTGTTTTTT. Protein sequence: CASSYQGQGAGEKLFF. The chain couples TRBV6-5 to TRBJ1-4, with 12 bases aligning to TRBD1. Germline CDR1 reads MNHEY; CDR2 reads SVGAGI. V lost 2 bases, J lost 8 bases, and 6 bases stayed unmatched. The CDR3 is made up of 16 amino acids.

This rearrangement joins TRBV5-1 to TRBJ1-2, with 10 positions matching TRBD1. This CDR3 region has 15 residues. Trimming cost V 4 bases and J 4 bases; bases outside gene matches: 7. Germline values: CDR1 SGHRS, CDR2 YFSETQ. As DNA, the CDR3 is TGCGCCAGCAGCATAAGACAGGGGGCCTTCTATGGCTACACCTTC. Encoded protein: CASSIRQGAFYGYTF.